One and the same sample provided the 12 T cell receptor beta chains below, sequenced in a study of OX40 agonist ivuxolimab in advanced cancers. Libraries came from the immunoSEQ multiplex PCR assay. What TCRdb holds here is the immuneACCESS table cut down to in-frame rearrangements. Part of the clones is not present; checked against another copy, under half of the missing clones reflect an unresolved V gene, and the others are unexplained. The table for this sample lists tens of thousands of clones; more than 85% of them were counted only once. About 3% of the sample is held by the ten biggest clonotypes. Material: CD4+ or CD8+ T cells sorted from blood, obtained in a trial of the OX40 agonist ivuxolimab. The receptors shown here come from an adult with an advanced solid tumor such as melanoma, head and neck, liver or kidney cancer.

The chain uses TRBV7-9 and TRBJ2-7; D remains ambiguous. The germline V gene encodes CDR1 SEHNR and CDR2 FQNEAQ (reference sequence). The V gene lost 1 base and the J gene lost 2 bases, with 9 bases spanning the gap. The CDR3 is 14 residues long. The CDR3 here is CASSLGQAPYEQYF. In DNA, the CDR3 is TGTGCCAGCAGCTTAGGGCAGGCCCCCTACGAGCAGTACTTC.

In nucleotides, the CDR3 is TGTGCCAGCGAGGGGCAGGCCTACGAGCAGTACTTC. Encoded protein: CASEGQAYEQYF. The chain has TRBV7-9 and TRBJ2-7; D may be TRBD1 or TRBD2 (5 bases each). Germline lookup yields CDR1 SEHNR and CDR2 FQNEAQ (reference sequence). Trimming removed 8 bases from V and 2 bases from J, with 10 bases in between. CDR3 length: 12 amino acids.

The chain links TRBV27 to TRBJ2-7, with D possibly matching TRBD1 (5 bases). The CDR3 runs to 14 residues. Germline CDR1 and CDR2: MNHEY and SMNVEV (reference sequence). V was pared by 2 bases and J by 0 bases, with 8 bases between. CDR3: CASSLGAASYEQYF. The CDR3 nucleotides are TGTGCCAGCAGTTTAGGGGCGGCCTCCTACGAGCAGTACTTC.

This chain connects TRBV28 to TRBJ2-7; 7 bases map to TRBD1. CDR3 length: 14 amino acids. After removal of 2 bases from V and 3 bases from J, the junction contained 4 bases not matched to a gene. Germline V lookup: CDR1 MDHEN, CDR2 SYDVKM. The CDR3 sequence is CASSLDRADYEQYF. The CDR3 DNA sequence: TGTGCCAGCAGTTTAGACAGGGCCGACTACGAGCAGTACTTC.

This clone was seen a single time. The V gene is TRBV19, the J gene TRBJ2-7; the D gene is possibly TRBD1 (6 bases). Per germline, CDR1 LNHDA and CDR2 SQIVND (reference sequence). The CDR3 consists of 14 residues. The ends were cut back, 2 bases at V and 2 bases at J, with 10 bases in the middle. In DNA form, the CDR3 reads TGTGCCAGTAGTATATCCGCAGGGGCCTACGAGCAGTACTTC. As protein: CASSISAGAYEQYF.

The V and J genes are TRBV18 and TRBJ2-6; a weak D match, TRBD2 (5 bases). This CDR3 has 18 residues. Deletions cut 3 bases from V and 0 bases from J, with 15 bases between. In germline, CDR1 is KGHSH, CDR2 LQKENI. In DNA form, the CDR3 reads TGTGCCAGCTCACCGATGGCGGAGGAAACCTCTGGGGCCAACGTCCTGACTTTC. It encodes CASSPMAEETSGANVLTF.

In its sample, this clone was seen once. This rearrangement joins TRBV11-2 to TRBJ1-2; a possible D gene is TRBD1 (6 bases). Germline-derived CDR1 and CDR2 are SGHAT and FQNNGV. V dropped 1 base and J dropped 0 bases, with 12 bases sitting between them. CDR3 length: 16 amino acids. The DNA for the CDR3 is TGTGCCAGCAGCTTAGCCTTCAGGGGTCCTAACTATGGCTACACCTTC. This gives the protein CASSLAFRGPNYGYTF.

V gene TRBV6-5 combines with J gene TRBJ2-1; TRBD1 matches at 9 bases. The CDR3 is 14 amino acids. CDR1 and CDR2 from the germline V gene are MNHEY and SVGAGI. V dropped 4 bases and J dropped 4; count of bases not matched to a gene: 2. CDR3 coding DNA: TGTGCCAGCAGTTCGACAGGGGGGTACAATGAGCAGTTCTTC. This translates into CASSSTGGYNEQFF.

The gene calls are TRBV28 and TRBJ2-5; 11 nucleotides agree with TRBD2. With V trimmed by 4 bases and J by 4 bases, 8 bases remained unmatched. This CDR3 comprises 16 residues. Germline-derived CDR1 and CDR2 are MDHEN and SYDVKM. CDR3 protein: CASSSPSGGPGETQYF. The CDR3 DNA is TGTGCCAGCAGTTCCCCTAGCGGGGGGCCCGGAGAGACCCAGTACTTC.

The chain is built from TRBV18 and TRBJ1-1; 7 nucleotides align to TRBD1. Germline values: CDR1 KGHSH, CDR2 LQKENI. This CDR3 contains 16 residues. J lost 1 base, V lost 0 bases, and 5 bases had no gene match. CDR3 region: CASSPPGGGPNTEAFF. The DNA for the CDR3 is TGTGCCAGCTCACCACCAGGAGGGGGCCCGAACACTGAAGCTTTCTTT.

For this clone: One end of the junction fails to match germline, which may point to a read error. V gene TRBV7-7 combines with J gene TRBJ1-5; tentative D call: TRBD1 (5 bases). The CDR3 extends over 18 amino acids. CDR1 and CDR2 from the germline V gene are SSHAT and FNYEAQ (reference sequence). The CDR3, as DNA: TGTGCTAGCAGCTTAGCCACGGACAAGTCCCATAGCAATCAGCCCCAGCATTTT. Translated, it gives CASSLATDKSHSNQPQHF.

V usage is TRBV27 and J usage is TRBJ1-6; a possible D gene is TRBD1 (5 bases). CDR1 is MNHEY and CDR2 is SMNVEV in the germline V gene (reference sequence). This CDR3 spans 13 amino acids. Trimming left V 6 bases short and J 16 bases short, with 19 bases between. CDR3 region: CASREGGGWGLHF. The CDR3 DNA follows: TGTGCCAGCAGAGAGGGAGGTGGGTGGGGGCTCCACTTT.